This T cell receptor beta chain was observed in a study of blood T cell repertoires in COVID-19 (dated by TCRdb to the early 2020s). Looking at the study overall: The collaborator samples originated in the United States, Italy and Spain and spanned the acute and convalescent phases of COVID-19. The prospective study material was composed of cDNA or gDNA derived from T cells, B-cell-depleted T cells, or PBMCs. Deeply sampled blood TCRbeta repertoires from subjects exposed to, actively infected with, or recovered from COVID-19 were included in the dataset. The repertoires were released in a freely available public database intended as a resource for research on the immune response to SARS-CoV-2. The samples were drawn from two sources: the first 160 participants of the ongoing ImmuneRACE study, and 1,000 to 1,500 subjects contributed by 6 global collaborators. The sample metadata nearly always contained a de-identified subject ID, COVID-19 status, age in years and sex. Where available, HLA class I and class II types were taken from metadata supplied by the sample provider and were not determined by assay-based typing.

Whole blood was collected in K2EDTA tubes by collaborating institutions according to the institutions' own protocols. Collaborator samples were shipped for TCRbeta analysis as frozen whole blood, isolated PBMCs, or DNA extracted from either sample type. A word on this clone: Its antigen is still unknown. No base quality values were provided; no much bigger clone lies one nucleotide off.

TCRbeta CDR3 regions were amplified from genomic DNA using the immunoSEQ Assay, a bias-controlled multiplex PCR. On the study's bioinformatics: Nucleated cell counts per sample were estimated from amplification of reference gene primers within the assay. To quantify the absolute abundance of each unique TCRbeta CDR3 rearrangement, sequence reads were collapsed and filtered. For each sample, productive Simpson clonality was calculated as the square root of Simpson's diversity index across productive rearrangements. TCRdb obtained this table from immuneACCESS and retained in-frame rearrangements with V and J assigned. These tables miss some clones; where compared with another copy, unresolved V genes account for less than half of the shortfall, and the remainder is unexplained. V, J and clone size are those of that table, while D and trimming were read from the DNA. Present in this sample are under 50,000 clones, approximately 84% of which were seen just once. The biggest ten clones account for about 4.3% of the sample.

From cysteine to phenylalanine, the CDR3 is 15 amino acids long. Only CDR3 DNA is held: 45 bases, read in frame from base 1. CDR1 and CDR2 were assigned from the germline V gene (reference sequence) as LNHDA and SQIVND. The germline V end is reduced by 11 bases and the J end by 6 bases; junction bases left unmatched: 11. What the study reported, not specific to this receptor: How much clinical and demographic metadata was included differed by source and by participant, and the metadata was provided uncurated.

The chain is made from TRBV19 and TRBJ1-5; the junction holds 12 bases that match TRBD1. Sample: peripheral blood. The TCR sequence derives from a man aged 50 to 60 with active COVID-19. Here is the DNA: TGTGCCTCATTAGCGGGACAGGGGGCTAGTCAGCCCCAGCATTTT. This yields the protein CASLAGQGASQPQHF.